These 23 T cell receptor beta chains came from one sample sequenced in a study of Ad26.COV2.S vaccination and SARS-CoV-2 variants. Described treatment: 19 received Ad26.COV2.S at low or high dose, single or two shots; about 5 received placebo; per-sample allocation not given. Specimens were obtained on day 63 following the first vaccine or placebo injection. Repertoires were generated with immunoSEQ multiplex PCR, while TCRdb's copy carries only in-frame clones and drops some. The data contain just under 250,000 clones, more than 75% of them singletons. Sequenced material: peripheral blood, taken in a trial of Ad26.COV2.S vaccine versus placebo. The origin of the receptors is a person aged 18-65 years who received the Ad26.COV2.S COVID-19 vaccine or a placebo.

In DNA form, the CDR3 reads TGTGCCAGCAGCTTAGAAGTAGCGGGTCAAGAGACCCAGTACTTC. Translated: CASSLEVAGQETQYF. This chain uses TRBV7-2 with TRBJ2-5; 7 nucleotides match TRBD2. The CDR3 consists of 15 residues. The J segment lost 2 bases and the V segment lost 1 base, leaving 4 bases of the junction unmatched. CDR1 and CDR2 from the germline V gene are SGHTA and FQGNSA.

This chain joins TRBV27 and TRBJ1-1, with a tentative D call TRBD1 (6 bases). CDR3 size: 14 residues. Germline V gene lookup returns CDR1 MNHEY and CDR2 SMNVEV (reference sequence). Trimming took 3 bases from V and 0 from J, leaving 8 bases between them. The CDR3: CASSFQGMNTEAFF. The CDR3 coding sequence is TGTGCCAGCAGTTTTCAGGGGATGAACACTGAAGCTTTCTTT.

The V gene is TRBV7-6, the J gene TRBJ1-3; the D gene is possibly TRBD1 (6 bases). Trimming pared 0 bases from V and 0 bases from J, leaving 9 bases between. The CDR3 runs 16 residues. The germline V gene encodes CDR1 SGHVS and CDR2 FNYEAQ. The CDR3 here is CASSLAGGGSGNTIYF. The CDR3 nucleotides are TGTGCCAGCAGCTTAGCGGGAGGGGGCTCTGGAAACACCATATATTTT.

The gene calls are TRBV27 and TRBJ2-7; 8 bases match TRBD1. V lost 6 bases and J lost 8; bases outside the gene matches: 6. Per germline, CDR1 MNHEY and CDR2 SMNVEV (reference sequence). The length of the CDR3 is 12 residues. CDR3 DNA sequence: TGTGCCAGCAGGTCCGGGACAGGCCAGCAGTACTTC. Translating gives CASRSGTGQQYF.

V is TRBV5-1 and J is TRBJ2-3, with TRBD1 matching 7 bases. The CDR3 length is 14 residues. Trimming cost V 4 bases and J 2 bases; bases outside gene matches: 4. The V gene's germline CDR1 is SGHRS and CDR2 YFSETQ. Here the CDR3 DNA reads TGCGCCAGCAGCGGGGGACAGTACACAGATACGCAGTATTTT. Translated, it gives CASSGGQYTDTQYF.

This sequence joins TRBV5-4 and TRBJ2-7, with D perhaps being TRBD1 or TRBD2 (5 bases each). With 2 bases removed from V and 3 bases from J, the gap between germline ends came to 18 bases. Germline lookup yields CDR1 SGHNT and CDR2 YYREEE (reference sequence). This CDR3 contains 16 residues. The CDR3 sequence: CASSLMGTPSNYEQYF. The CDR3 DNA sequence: TGTGCCAGCAGCTTAATGGGGACCCCTTCGAACTACGAGCAGTACTTC.

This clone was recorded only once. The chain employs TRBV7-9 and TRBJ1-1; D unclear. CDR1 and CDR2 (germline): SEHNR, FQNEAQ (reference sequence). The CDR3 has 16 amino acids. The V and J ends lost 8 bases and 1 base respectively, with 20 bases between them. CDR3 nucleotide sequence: TGTGCCAGCGTCTCCAAAAACATAGGGCCGAACACTGAAGCTTTCTTT. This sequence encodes CASVSKNIGPNTEAFF.

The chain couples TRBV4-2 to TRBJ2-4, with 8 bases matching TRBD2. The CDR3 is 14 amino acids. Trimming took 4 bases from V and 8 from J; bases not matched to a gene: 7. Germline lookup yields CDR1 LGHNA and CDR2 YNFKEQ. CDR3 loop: CASSPRTSLDIQYF. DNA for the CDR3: TGTGCCAGCAGCCCCCGGACTAGCCTGGACATTCAGTACTTC.

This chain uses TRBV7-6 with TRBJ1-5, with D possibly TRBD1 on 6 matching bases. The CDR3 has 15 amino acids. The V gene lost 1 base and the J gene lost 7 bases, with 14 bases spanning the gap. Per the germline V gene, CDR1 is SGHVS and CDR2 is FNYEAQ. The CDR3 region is CASSLGSGGWQPQHF. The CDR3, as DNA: TGTGCCAGCAGCTTAGGGTCCGGGGGCTGGCAGCCCCAGCATTTT.

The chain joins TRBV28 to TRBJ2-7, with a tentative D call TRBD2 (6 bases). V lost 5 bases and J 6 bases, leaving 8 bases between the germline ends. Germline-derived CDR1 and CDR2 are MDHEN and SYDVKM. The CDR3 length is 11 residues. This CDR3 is CASSHGSEQYF. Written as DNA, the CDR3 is TGTGCCAGCAGTCACGGGAGCGAGCAGTACTTC. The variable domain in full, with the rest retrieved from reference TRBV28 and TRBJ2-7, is DVKVTQSSRYLVKRTGEKVFLECVQDMDHENMFWYRQDPGLGLRLIYFSYDVKMKEKGDIPEGYSVSREKKERFSLILESASTNQTSMYLCASSHGSEQYFGPGTRLTVT.

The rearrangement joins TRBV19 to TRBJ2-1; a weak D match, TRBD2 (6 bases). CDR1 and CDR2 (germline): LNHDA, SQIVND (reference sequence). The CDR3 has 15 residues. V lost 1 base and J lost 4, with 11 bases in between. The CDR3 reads CASSIGAGTYNEQFF. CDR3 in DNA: TGTGCCAGTAGTATAGGGGCGGGAACGTACAATGAGCAGTTCTTC. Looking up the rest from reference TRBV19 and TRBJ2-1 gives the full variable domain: DGGITQSPKYLFRKEGQNVTLSCEQNLNHDAMYWYRQDPGQGLRLIYYSQIVNDFQKGDIAEGYSVSREKKESFPLTVTSAQKNPTAFYLCASSIGAGTYNEQFFGPGTRLTVL.

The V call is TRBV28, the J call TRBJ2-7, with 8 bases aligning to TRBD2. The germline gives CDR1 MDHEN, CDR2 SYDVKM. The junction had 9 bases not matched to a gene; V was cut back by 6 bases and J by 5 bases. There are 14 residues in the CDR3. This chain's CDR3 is CASSVGGVRNEQYF. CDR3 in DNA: TGTGCCAGCAGCGTCGGGGGGGTAAGAAACGAGCAGTACTTC.

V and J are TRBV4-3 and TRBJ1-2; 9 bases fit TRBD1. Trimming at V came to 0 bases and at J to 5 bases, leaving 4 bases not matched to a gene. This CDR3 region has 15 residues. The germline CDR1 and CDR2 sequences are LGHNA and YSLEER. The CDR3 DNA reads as TGCGCCAGCAGCCAAGAAGGACAGGGGCTTTATGGCTACACCTTC. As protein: CASSQEGQGLYGYTF.

The CDR3 is CASRGEGVSPLHF. CDR3 bases: TGTGCCAGCAGGGGGGAAGGAGTTTCACCCCTCCACTTT. The gene calls are TRBV6-5 and TRBJ1-6, with D possibly being TRBD1 (5 bases). The V gene lost 6 bases and the J gene lost 9 bases, with 12 bases spanning the gap. Germline CDR1 is MNHEY and CDR2 is SVGAGI. The CDR3 is made up of 13 amino acids.

The CDR3 nucleotides read TGTGCCAGCAGTTACGAGGCTAGCGGGAGGTACGAGCAGTACTTC. Its translation: CASSYEASGRYEQYF. The chain uses TRBV6-5 and TRBJ2-7, with 11 bases fitting TRBD2. This CDR3 has 15 amino acids. Trimming cost V 2 bases and J 4 bases; bases outside gene matches: 4. CDR1 is MNHEY and CDR2 is SVGAGI in the germline V gene.

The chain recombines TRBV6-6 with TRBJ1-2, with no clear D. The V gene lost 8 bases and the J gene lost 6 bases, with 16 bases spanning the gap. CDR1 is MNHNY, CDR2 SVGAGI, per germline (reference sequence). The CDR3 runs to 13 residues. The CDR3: CASSPPSSDGYTF. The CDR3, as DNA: TGTGCCAGCTCGCCCCCTAGTTCGGATGGCTACACCTTC.

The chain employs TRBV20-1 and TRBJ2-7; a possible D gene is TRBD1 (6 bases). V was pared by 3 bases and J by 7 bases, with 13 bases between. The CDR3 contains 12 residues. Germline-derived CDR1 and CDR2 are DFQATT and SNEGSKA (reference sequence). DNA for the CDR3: TGCAGTGCTAGTCCGGACAGCTGGGAGCAGTACTTC. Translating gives CSASPDSWEQYF.

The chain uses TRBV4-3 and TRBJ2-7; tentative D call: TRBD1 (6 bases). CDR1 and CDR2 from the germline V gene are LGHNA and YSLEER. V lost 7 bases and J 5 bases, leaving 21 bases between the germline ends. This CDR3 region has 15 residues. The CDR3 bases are TGCGCCAGCAAGCCAAGATGGCTTAAGGGGGACGAGCAGTACTTC. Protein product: CASKPRWLKGDEQYF.

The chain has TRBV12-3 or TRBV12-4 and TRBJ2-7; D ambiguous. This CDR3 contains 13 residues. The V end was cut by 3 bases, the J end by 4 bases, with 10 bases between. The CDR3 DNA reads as TGTGCCAGCAGTTTCGAAACCGCTTACGAGCAGTACTTC. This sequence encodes CASSFETAYEQYF.

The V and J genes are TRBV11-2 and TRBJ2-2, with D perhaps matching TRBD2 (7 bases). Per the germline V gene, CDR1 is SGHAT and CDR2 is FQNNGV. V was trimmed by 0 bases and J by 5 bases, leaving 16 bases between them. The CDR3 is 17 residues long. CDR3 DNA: TGTGCCAGCAGCTTAGATTTAGCCGGGGGGCCTACCGGGGAGCTGTTTTTT. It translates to CASSLDLAGGPTGELFF.

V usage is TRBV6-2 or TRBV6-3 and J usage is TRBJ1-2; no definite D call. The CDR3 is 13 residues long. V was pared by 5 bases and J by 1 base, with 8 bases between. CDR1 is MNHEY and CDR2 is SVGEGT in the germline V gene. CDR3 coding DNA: TGTGCCAGCAGTCCCGACCGTAACTATGGCTACACCTTC. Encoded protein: CASSPDRNYGYTF.

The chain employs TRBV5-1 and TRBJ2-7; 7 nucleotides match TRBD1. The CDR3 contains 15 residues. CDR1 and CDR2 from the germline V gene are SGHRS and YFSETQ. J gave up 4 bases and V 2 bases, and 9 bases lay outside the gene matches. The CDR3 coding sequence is TGCGCCAGCAGCTTAGTCTGGGACAGATTGTACGAGCAGTACTTC. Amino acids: CASSLVWDRLYEQYF. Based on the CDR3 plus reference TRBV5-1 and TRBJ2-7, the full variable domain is KAGVTQTPRYLIKTRGQQVTLSCSPISGHRSVSWYQQTPGQGLQFLFEYFSETQRNKGNFPGRFSGRQFSNSRSEMNVSTLELGDSALYLCASSLVWDRLYEQYFGPGTRLTVT.

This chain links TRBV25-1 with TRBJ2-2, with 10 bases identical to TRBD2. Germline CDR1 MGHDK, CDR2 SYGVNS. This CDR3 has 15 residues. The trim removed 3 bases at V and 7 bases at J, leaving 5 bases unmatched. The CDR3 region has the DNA TGTGCCAGCAGTGATGGGACTAGCGTTAACGGGGAGCTGTTTTTT. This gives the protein CASSDGTSVNGELFF. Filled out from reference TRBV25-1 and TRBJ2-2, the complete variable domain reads EADIYQTPRYLVIGTGKKITLECSQTMGHDKMYWYQQDPGMELHLIHYSYGVNSTEKGDLSSESTVSRIRTEHFPLTLESARPSHTSQYLCASSDGTSVNGELFFGEGSRLTVL.